These 8 T cell receptor beta chains share one sample of origin, sequenced in a study of spatial heterogeneity in lung cancer. TCRdb re-called the 5' RACE reads with MiXCR, one entry per CDR3 protein. This repertoire shows a few thousand distinct CDR3 sequences, roughly 7.1% found once; its top ten account for 25% to 30%. Time point noted: sample taken at primary tumor resection. Whole-study results and caveats: Tumor mutation count correlated with how many alpha and beta TCRs expanded intratumorally.

For these receptors, no antigen is known. This specimen consisted of lung tumor tissue, obtained at surgery. These receptors were obtained from a female donor with early-stage non-small cell lung cancer.

There are many counts of this clonotype. A library prepared for alpha chains yielded this beta chain as an off-target read; its size is of little meaning. The chain combines TRBV9 with TRBJ2-3, with no clear D. Trimming took 0 bases from V and 2 from J, leaving 7 bases between them. Germline V gene sequence: CDR1 SGDLS, CDR2 YYNGEE. The CDR3 contains 14 residues. The CDR3 protein is CASSVARNTDTQYF. In DNA form, the CDR3 reads TGTGCCAGCAGCGTAGCCAGGAACACAGATACGCAGTATTTT.

This clonotype showed up many times. This beta chain came through as a stray read in a library set up for alpha chains, and its size says little. The chain uses TRBV6-6 and TRBJ1-4; 7 nucleotides agree with TRBD1. The CDR3 sequence is 15 residues long. Germline loops: CDR1 MNHNY, CDR2 SVGAGI (reference sequence). Unmatched junction bases numbered 8, after V lost 3 bases and J lost 7 bases. The chain's CDR3 is CASSYGGGVSEKLFF. DNA for the CDR3: TGTGCCAGCAGTTATGGAGGGGGCGTCAGTGAAAAACTGTTTTTT.

There are many counts of this clonotype. Within a library made for alpha chains, this beta chain is off target, and its count is uninformative. The CDR3 loop is CASSLRTGGLETQYF. CDR3 sequence (DNA): TGTGCCAGCAGCTTAAGGACAGGGGGACTAGAGACCCAGTACTTC. V usage is TRBV7-6 and J usage is TRBJ2-5, with 10 bases matching TRBD1. The CDR3 has 15 residues. The trim removed 2 bases at V and 4 bases at J, leaving 4 bases unmatched. Germline CDR1 reads SGHVS; CDR2 reads FNYEAQ.

This clonotype has ten or more counts. The library was designed around alpha chains, so this beta chain is a stray read whose abundance carries little weight. V gene TRBV19 combines with J gene TRBJ2-3; a possible D gene is TRBD1 (5 bases). Trimming cost V 8 bases and J 2 bases, with 11 bases left between them. The V gene's germline CDR1 is LNHDA and CDR2 SQIVND (reference sequence). The CDR3 contains 13 residues. DNA of the CDR3: TGTGCCAGTGGTGCAGGGATCACAGATACGCAGTATTTT. Its translation: CASGAGITDTQYF. Full variable domain (outside the CDR3, taken from reference TRBV19 and TRBJ2-3): DGGITQSPKYLFRKEGQNVTLSCEQNLNHDAMYWYRQDPGQGLRLIYYSQIVNDFQKGDIAEGYSVSREKKESFPLTVTSAQKNPTAFYLCASGAGITDTQYFGPGTRLTVL.

This clonotype occurred many times. Because the library targeted alpha chains, this beta chain is an off-target read whose size means little. This sequence joins TRBV18 and TRBJ1-2; the match to TRBD1 covers 7 bases. CDR1 is KGHSH, CDR2 LQKENI, per germline. This CDR3 is 15 amino acids long. With 6 bases clipped from V and 0 bases from J, the junction kept 7 bases outside the gene matches. CDR3 protein: CASSPDRATNYGYTF. The DNA of the CDR3 is TGTGCCAGCTCCCCTGACAGGGCAACTAACTATGGCTACACCTTC.

A word on this clonotype: This beta chain represents an off-target read in a library built for alpha chains; its size is of limited meaning. The chain carries TRBV7-6 and TRBJ2-2, with a possible D match to TRBD1 (6 bases). Germline CDR1 is SGHVS and CDR2 is FNYEAQ. The ends were cut back, 1 base at V and 6 bases at J, with 24 bases in the middle. This CDR3 is 19 amino acids long. The CDR3 spells CASSLGVVAKGVTAGELFF. The CDR3 DNA reads TGTGCCAGCAGCTTAGGAGTGGTCGCCAAGGGGGTGACGGCCGGGGAGCTGTTTTTT.

This clonotype has ten or more counts. The library was designed around alpha chains, so this beta chain is a stray read whose abundance carries little weight. The chain is built from TRBV20-1 and TRBJ2-3; the match to TRBD1 covers 9 bases. With 5 bases clipped from V and 0 bases from J, the junction kept 9 bases outside the gene matches. The CDR3 length is 16 residues. CDR1 DFQATT and CDR2 SNEGSKA come from the germline V gene (reference sequence). The CDR3 loop reads CSADGSDRGSTDTQYF. Here the CDR3 DNA reads TGCAGTGCTGATGGGTCGGACAGGGGAAGCACAGATACGCAGTATTTT.

At least ten counts were recorded for this clonotype. This beta chain lies outside the target of a library built for alpha chains; its clone size means little. The chain has TRBV20-1 and TRBJ2-4; 8 bases map to TRBD1. Losses at the gene ends were 3 bases for V and 5 bases for J; bases not matched to a gene: 3. The CDR3 has 13 residues. The germline gives CDR1 DFQATT, CDR2 SNEGSKA (reference sequence). CDR3 amino acids: CSASQGAQNIQYF. CDR3 bases: TGCAGTGCTAGTCAGGGGGCCCAAAACATTCAGTACTTC.